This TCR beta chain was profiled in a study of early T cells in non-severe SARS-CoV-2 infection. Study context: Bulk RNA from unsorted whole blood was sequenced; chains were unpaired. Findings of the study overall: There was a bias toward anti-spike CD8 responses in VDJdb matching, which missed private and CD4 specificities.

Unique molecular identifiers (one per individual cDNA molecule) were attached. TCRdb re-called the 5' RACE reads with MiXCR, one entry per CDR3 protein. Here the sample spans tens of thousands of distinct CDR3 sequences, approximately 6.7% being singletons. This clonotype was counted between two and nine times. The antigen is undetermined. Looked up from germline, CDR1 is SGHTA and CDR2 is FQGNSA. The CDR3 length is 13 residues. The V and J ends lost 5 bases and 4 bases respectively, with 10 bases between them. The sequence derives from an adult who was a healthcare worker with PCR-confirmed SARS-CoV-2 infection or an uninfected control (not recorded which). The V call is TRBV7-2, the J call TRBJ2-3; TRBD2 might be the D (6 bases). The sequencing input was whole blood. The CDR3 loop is CASSPPSADTQYF. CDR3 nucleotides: TGTGCCAGCAGCCCCCCTAGCGCAGATACGCAGTATTTT. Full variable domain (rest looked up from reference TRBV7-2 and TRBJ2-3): GAGVSQSPSNKVTEKGKDVELRCDPISGHTALYWYRQSLGQGLEFLIYFQGNSAPDKSGLPSDRFSAERTGGSVSTLTIQRTQQEDSAVYLCASSPPSADTQYFGPGTRLTVL.